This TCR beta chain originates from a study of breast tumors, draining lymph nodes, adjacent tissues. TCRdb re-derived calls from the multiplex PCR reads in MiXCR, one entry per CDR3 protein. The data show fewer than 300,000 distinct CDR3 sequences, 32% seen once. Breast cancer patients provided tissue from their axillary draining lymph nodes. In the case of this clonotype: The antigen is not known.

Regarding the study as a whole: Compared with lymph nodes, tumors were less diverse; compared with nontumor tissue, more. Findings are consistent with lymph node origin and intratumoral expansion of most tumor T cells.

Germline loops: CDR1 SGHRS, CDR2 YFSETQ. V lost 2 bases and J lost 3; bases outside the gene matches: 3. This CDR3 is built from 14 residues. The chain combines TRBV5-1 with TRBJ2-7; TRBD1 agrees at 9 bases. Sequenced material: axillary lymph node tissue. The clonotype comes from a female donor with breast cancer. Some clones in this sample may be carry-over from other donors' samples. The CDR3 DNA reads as TGCGCCAGCAGCTTCGGGGACAGGGACTACGAGCAGTACTTC. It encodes CASSFGDRDYEQYF.